This T cell receptor (beta chain) emerged from a study of T cell changes during pregnancy in multiple sclerosis (dated by TCRdb to 2018 to 2020). Study-level background: The study examined how the T cell repertoire changed over the course of pregnancy in women with multiple sclerosis.

The CDR3 holds 12 amino acids from the cysteine to the phenylalanine. Only CDR3 DNA is held: 36 bases, read in frame from base 1. The germline V gene (reference sequence) yields SGHNT for CDR1 and YYREEE for CDR2. V ends up 2 bases short and J 6 bases short, with an unmatched junction base count of 0. The library was generated by the immunoSEQ multiplex PCR assay. TCRdb retrieved this table from immuneACCESS and kept in-frame rearrangements only. Not all clones are present; in checked studies, unresolved V genes account for under half, and no reason is known for the remainder. Counted in this sample were some 43,000 clones; roughly 93% of them appeared once. Jointly, the top ten make up about 8% of the sample. On this clone itself: What this receptor recognizes is not known. The record has no base qualities; no much larger clone is one base away.

Sequenced here: CD8+ T cells from peripheral blood mononuclear cells, sampled in the third trimester of pregnancy. The rearranged chain carries TRBV5-4 and TRBJ2-3, with 7 bases aligning to TRBD2. The TCR was taken from a female donor with multiple sclerosis, enrolled in a pregnancy study. The DNA sequence is given as TGTGCCAGCAGCTTCGGGGGGGATACGCAGTATTTT. This is translated as CASSFGGDTQYF.